These T cell receptor beta chains were read from a single sample in a study of blood T cell repertoires in COVID-19. Using immunoSEQ multiplex PCR, the repertoire was profiled, and TCRdb retains in-frame clones only, with some absent. The sample holds approximately 35,000 clones, 80% seen once. The source material was peripheral blood. The receptors originated from a man older than 75 with acute or convalescent COVID-19. Both conserved end residues are part of each CDR3. The D gene is left open where the match is weak. For some rows the clone size is stated as once, few or many, or as a class when expanded; others skip it.

J gene,V gene,D gene,clone size,CDR3 protein,CDR3 DNA
TRBJ1-4,TRBV5-1,TRBD1,-,CASSLEAGGTEKLFF,TGCGCCAGCAGCTTGGAGGCAGGGGGGACTGAAAAACTGTTTTTT
TRBJ2-3,TRBV6-5,TRBD2,-,CASSAPAGEADTQYF,TGTGCCAGCAGCGCACCGGCGGGAGAGGCAGATACGCAGTATTTT
TRBJ2-3,TRBV5-1,-,-,CASSRGPTDTQYF,TGCGCCAGCAGCCGCGGGCCAACAGATACGCAGTATTTT
TRBJ2-3,TRBV28,TRBD2,-,CASSWRGGADTQYF,TGTGCCAGCAGCTGGCGGGGGGGCGCAGATACGCAGTATTTT
TRBJ1-2,TRBV7-9,TRBD1,-,CASSDSTGGGYTF,TGTGCCAGCAGCGATTCTACAGGGGGTGGCTACACCTTC
TRBJ2-7,TRBV5-1,TRBD1,-,CASSLGQGPYEQYF,TGCGCCAGCAGCTTGGGACAGGGTCCATACGAGCAGTACTTC
TRBJ2-7,TRBV11-1,-,-,CASSLGRRSSYEQYF,TGTGCCAGCAGTTTGGGTAGACGGAGCTCCTACGAGCAGTACTTC
TRBJ2-1,TRBV28,TRBD2,-,CASSTTGLAGRRQFF,TGTGCCAGCAGTACCACGGGACTAGCGGGGCGTCGTCAGTTCTTC
TRBJ2-7,TRBV6-2/TRBV6-3,-,-,CASSYRRTYEQYF,TGTGCCAGCAGTTACAGAAGAACATACGAGCAGTACTTC
TRBJ2-7,TRBV29-1,TRBD1,-,CSVEESGTGGEYEQYF,TGCAGCGTTGAAGAATCAGGGACAGGGGGCGAATACGAGCAGTACTTC
TRBJ2-2,TRBV30,-,-,CAWRGHHTGELFF,TGTGCCTGGAGGGGACATCACACCGGGGAGCTGTTTTTT
TRBJ1-2,TRBV5-1,-,-,CASSVDGDYGYTF,TGCGCCAGCAGCGTGGACGGGGACTATGGCTACACCTTC
TRBJ1-1,TRBV18,TRBD1,-,CASSPNRGSRNTEAFF,TGTGCCAGCTCACCGAACAGGGGGAGTAGGAACACTGAAGCTTTCTTT
TRBJ2-1,TRBV7-3,TRBD2,-,CASSLRGGAYNEQFF,TGTGCCAGCAGCTTGCGGGGGGGAGCCTACAATGAGCAGTTCTTC
TRBJ2-7,TRBV7-2,-,-,CASSPRDLSYEQYF,TGTGCCAGCAGCCCCCGGGACTTATCCTACGAGCAGTACTTC
TRBJ2-1,TRBV9,-,many,CASSAPDRLDHNEQFF,TGTGCCAGCAGCGCCCCAGACAGACTAGACCACAATGAGCAGTTCTTC
TRBJ1-2,TRBV19,-,once,CASSIVPDRTNYGYTF,TGTGCCAGTAGTATAGTTCCGGACAGAACTAACTATGGCTACACCTTC
TRBJ2-2,TRBV14,TRBD1,once,CASSQRTGSTGELFF,TGTGCCAGCAGCCAGAGGACAGGGTCCACCGGGGAGCTGTTTTTT
TRBJ1-1,TRBV7-3,TRBD1,-,CASSLLLLDRRDTEAFF,TGTGCCAGCAGCTTGCTACTACTGGACAGGAGGGACACTGAAGCTTTCTTT
TRBJ1-2,TRBV7-2,TRBD1,-,CASSLSRTGLYGYTF,TGTGCCAGCAGCTTATCCCGGACAGGGCTCTATGGCTACACCTTC
TRBJ2-7,TRBV7-2,TRBD1,few,CASSLIGTESSYEQYF,TGTGCCAGCAGCTTAATTGGGACAGAAAGCTCCTACGAGCAGTACTTC
TRBJ2-3,TRBV12-5,TRBD2,-,CASGLAGVTDTQYF,TGTGCTAGTGGTCTAGCGGGGGTCACAGATACGCAGTATTTT
TRBJ2-7,TRBV7-2,TRBD2,-,CASSLLPGTSSEQYF,TGTGCCAGCTCCCTCCTCCCCGGGACTAGTAGCGAGCAGTACTTC
TRBJ2-1,TRBV4-1,TRBD2,-,CASSQEKETSGRREQFF,TGCGCCAGCAGCCAAGAAAAGGAGACTAGCGGGAGAAGGGAGCAGTTCTTC
TRBJ2-3,TRBV10-3,TRBD2,-,CAISTRAGSGDTQYF,TGTGCCATCAGCACAAGAGCGGGGTCGGGAGATACGCAGTATTTT
TRBJ2-2,TRBV5-6,TRBD2,-,CASSAPGLAGGTGELFF,TGTGCCAGCAGCGCACCGGGACTAGCGGGGGGCACCGGGGAGCTGTTTTTT
TRBJ2-1,TRBV2,-,few,CASRTGQTTYNEQFF,TGTGCCAGCAGGACGGGACAAACCACCTACAATGAGCAGTTCTTC
TRBJ2-5,TRBV12-5,TRBD1,few,CASGPDRETQYF,TGTGCTAGTGGTCCGGACAGGGAGACCCAGTACTTC
TRBJ1-5,TRBV7-3,-,once,CASSRFQATINQPQHF,TGTGCCAGCAGCCGATTCCAGGCGACGATCAATCAGCCCCAGCATTTT
TRBJ1-5,TRBV7-2,TRBD1,-,CASSTQGAPDQPQHF,TGTGCCAGCAGCACACAGGGGGCTCCCGATCAGCCCCAGCATTTT
TRBJ2-7,TRBV7-3,TRBD1,-,CASSLTGTGSYEQYF,TGTGCCAGCAGCCTTACCGGGACAGGGTCCTACGAGCAGTACTTC
TRBJ2-5,TRBV7-2,-,-,CASSLAAGSIETQYF,TGTGCCAGCAGCTTAGCGGCGGGGAGCATAGAGACCCAGTACTTC
TRBJ1-1,TRBV3-1/TRBV3-2,-,-,CASSQAGAAEAFF,TGTGCCAGCAGCCAAGCTGGGGCGGCTGAAGCTTTCTTT
TRBJ2-7,TRBV18,TRBD1,-,CASSPGKTGNYEQYF,TGTGCCAGCTCACCGGGGAAGACAGGGAACTACGAGCAGTACTTC
TRBJ2-3,TRBV7-9,-,-,CASSLGRDTQYF,TGTGCCAGCAGCTTAGGTCGAGATACGCAGTATTTT
TRBJ2-2,TRBV6-1,-,-,CASSELGAANTGELFF,TGTGCCAGCAGTGAACTAGGGGCGGCGAACACCGGGGAGCTGTTTTTT
TRBJ1-6,TRBV11-2,-,-,CASSAGPPLSPLHF,TGTGCCAGCAGCGCGGGACCGCCACTTTCACCCCTCCACTTT
TRBJ1-6,TRBV12-3/TRBV12-4,TRBD1,-,CASTRQGYSPLHF,TGTGCCAGCACCCGACAGGGGTATTCACCCCTCCACTTT
TRBJ2-7,TRBV6-5,-,-,CASTGTRTYEQYF,TGTGCCAGTACCGGGACAAGAACCTACGAGCAGTACTTC
TRBJ2-3,TRBV5-1,TRBD1,-,CATATGTGRDTQYF,TGCGCCACCGCTACCGGGACAGGGAGGGATACGCAGTATTTT
TRBJ2-7,TRBV27,TRBD1,-,CASSNNWDSILREQYF,TGTGCCAGCAGCAATAATTGGGACAGTATACTCCGCGAGCAGTACTTC
TRBJ1-1,TRBV16,-,-,CASASLTENTEAFF,TGTGCCAGCGCCTCCCTGACAGAGAACACTGAAGCTTTCTTT
TRBJ1-5,TRBV6-2/TRBV6-3,-,few,CASSPGRESRPQHF,TGTGCCAGCAGTCCAGGGAGGGAGAGCAGGCCCCAGCATTTT
TRBJ1-3,TRBV2,-,once,CASSVGGGASGNTIYF,TGTGCCAGCAGTGTGGGTGGGGGGGCCAGTGGAAACACCATATATTTT
TRBJ2-5,TRBV14,-,-,CASSQRVSGVGETQYF,TGTGCCAGCAGCCAAAGAGTATCAGGGGTCGGAGAGACCCAGTACTTC
TRBJ2-5,TRBV2,-,-,CASGSGTSETQYF,TGTGCCAGCGGGTCAGGAACTTCCGAGACCCAGTACTTC
TRBJ1-1,TRBV10-3,-,once,CAISDIVEAFF,TGTGCCATCAGTGATATAGTTGAAGCTTTCTTT
TRBJ1-1,TRBV9,TRBD1,few,CASSAPFGTGVKTEAFF,TGTGCCAGCAGCGCCCCTTTTGGGACAGGGGTTAAGACTGAAGCTTTCTTT
TRBJ1-1,TRBV6-5,-,-,CASSGFMNTEAFF,TGTGCCAGCTCGGGATTCATGAACACTGAAGCTTTCTTT
TRBJ2-5,TRBV10-2,TRBD1,once,CASSPGGDETQYF,TGCGCCAGCAGTCCAGGGGGCGATGAGACCCAGTACTTC
TRBJ1-1,TRBV3-1/TRBV3-2,-,-,CASSQAGQRQAFF,TGTGCCAGCAGCCAAGCTGGACAGCGACAAGCTTTCTTT
TRBJ2-2,TRBV18,-,-,CASTSGKTGELFF,TGTGCCAGCACTTCAGGGAAGACCGGGGAGCTGTTTTTT
TRBJ2-3,TRBV9,TRBD2,-,CASSTRTSGRTDTQYF,TGTGCCAGCAGCACCCGGACTAGCGGACGCACAGATACGCAGTATTTT